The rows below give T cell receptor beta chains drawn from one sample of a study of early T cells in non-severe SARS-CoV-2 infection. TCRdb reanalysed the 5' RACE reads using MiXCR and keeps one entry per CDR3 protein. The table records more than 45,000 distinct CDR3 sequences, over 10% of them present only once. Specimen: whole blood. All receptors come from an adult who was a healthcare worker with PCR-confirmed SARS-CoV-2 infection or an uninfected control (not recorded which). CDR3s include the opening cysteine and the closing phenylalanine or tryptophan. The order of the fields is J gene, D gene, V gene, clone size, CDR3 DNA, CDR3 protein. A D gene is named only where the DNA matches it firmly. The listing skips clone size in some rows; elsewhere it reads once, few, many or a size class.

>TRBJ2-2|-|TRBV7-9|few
TGTGCCAGCAGCGTACGCGGAGGGAACACCGGGGAGCTGTTTTTT
CASSVRGGNTGELFF
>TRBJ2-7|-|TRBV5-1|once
TGCGCCAGCAGCTTGGAATTGGGGGAGCCAGGAGACGAGCAGTGCTTC
CASSLELGEPGDEQCF
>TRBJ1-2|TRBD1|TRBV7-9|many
TGTGCCAGCAGCCCTCCCGGGACAGGGGATGGCTACACCTTC
CASSPPGTGDGYTF
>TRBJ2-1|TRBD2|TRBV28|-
TGTGCCAGCGGACTAGCGAGAGAGCAGTTCTTC
CASGLAREQFF
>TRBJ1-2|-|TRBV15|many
TGTGCCACCAGCAGCGGTAAAAACTATGGCTACACCTTC
CATSSGKNYGYTF
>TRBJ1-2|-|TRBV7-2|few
TGTGCCAGCAGCTTAATACGGGGCGGCTACACCTTC
CASSLIRGGYTF
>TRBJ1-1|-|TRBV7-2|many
TGTGCCAGCAGCTTAGAGGTCCCGAACACTGAAGCTTTCTTT
CASSLEVPNTEAFF
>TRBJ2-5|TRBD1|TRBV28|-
TGTGCCAGCAGTAGACAGGGGGCCGGGACCCAGTACTTC
CASSRQGAGTQYF
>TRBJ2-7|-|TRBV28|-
TGTGCCAGCAGTTTATGGGGCAGGGTAGACTACGAGCAGTACTTC
CASSLWGRVDYEQYF
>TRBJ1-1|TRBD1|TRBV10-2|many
TGCGCCAGCAGTGAAGCTCAGGGGGGGACTGAAGCTTTCTTT
CASSEAQGGTEAFF
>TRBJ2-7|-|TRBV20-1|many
TGCAGTGCCCCCGTTGGGAAAGGGAGTTGGTCCTACGAGCAGTACTTC
CSAPVGKGSWSYEQYF
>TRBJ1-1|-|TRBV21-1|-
TGTGCCAGTCTGATACGGAACACTGAAGCTTTCTTT
CASLIRNTEAFF
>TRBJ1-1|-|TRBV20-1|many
TGCAGTGCTCCATCTACTGAAGCTTTCTTT
CSAPSTEAFF
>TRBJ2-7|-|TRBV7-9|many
TGTGCCAGCAGCCTTGGACCCGACGAGCAGTACTTC
CASSLGPDEQYF
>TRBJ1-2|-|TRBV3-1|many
TGTGCCAGCAGCCATCTGGGGGTGAGGGGCGATGGCTACACCTTC
CASSHLGVRGDGYTF
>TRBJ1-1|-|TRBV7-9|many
TGTGCCAGCAGCTTCTGGCAGGGGAACACTGAAGCTTTCTTT
CASSFWQGNTEAFF
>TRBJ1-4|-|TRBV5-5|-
TGTGCCAGCAGCTTGGTACCAGGGACGGATGAAAAACTGTTTTTT
CASSLVPGTDEKLFF